This T cell receptor beta chain was documented in a study of breast tumors, draining lymph nodes, adjacent tissues. Trimming cost V 1 base and J 8 bases, with 21 bases left between them. CDR1 and CDR2 (germline): WSHSY, SAAADI. The CDR3 is 17 residues long. MiXCR was run by TCRdb on the multiplex PCR reads, yielding one entry per CDR3 protein. The sample lists about 47,000 distinct CDR3 sequences; more than 20% were seen once. The sequence came from a female donor with breast cancer. Some clones in this sample may be carry-over from other donors' samples. The gene calls are TRBV10-2 and TRBJ2-1; TRBD2 might be the D (7 bases). Input material: breast tumor tissue. The CDR3 here is CASSEWGGRGGTYEQFF. The CDR3 nucleotides are TGCGCCAGCAGTGAGTGGGGGGGCAGGGGAGGTACCTATGAGCAGTTCTTC.